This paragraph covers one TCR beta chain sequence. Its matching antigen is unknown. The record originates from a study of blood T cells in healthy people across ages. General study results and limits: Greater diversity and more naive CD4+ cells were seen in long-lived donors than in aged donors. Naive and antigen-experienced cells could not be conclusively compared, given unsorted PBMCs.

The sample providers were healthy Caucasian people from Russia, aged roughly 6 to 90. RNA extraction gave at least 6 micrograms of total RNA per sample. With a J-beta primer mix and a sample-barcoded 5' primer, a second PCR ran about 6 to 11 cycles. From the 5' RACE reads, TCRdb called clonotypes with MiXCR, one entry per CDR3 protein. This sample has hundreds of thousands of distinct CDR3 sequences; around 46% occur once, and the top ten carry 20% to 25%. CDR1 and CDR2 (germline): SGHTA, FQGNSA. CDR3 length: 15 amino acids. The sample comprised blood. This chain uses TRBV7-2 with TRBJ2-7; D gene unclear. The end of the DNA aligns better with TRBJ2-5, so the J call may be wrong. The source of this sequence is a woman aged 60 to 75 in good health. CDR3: CASSSHLGNKETQYF. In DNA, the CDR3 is TGTGCCAGCAGCAGCCACCTGGGGAATAAAGAGACCCAGTACTTC.